This T cell receptor (beta chain) was retrieved from a study of blood T cell repertoires in COVID-19. Germline V CDR1 and CDR2: SGHKS, YYEKEE (reference sequence). This CDR3 has 12 amino acids. V dropped 4 bases and J dropped 6 bases, with 5 bases sitting between them. Profiled with immunoSEQ multiplex PCR; TCRdb holds only in-frame clones, not every one. The sample lists under 75,000 clones, about 87% occurring once. This sequence joins TRBV5-5 and TRBJ1-6, with D uncertain. The sequence derives from a human donor in a cohort sampled during active COVID-19. Sequenced material: peripheral blood. The CDR3 nucleotides read TGTGCCAGCAGCGAGTTTAATTCACCCCTCCACTTT. It yields the protein CASSEFNSPLHF.